The T cell receptor beta chain described here comes from a study of radiotherapy plus CTLA-4 blockade in lung cancer. Study-wide findings and caveats: After radiotherapy and ipilimumab, tumor-derived clones expanded in peripheral blood. How blood T cell clones changed early, along with interferon-beta, reportedly forecast response best.

TCRdb's copy holds only in-frame clones and misses some; the assay was immunoSEQ multiplex PCR. This sample has 75,000 to 100,000 clones, with 70% to 90% found just once. V lost 7 bases to trimming and J lost 4 bases; unmatched junction nucleotides: 15. CDR3 length: 16 amino acids. Germline CDR1 is SNHLY and CDR2 is FYNNEI. With respect to this clone: The target antigen is unknown.

The receptor comes from a human donor with non-small cell lung cancer that progressed on radiotherapy plus ipilimumab. The chain combines TRBV2 with TRBJ2-7, with TRBD1 matching 8 bases. The sequenced sample was peripheral blood, obtained from a patient treated with radiotherapy plus ipilimumab. The CDR3 DNA reads TGTGCCAGCAAGGGTAGTGTTCGGACAGGGTGGTACGAGCAGTACTTC. Translation gives CASKGSVRTGWYEQYF. Supplemented by reference TRBV2 and TRBJ2-7, the full variable domain reads EPEVTQTPSHQVTQMGQEVILRCVPISNHLYFYWYRQILGQKVEFLVSFYNNEISEKSEIFDDQFSVERPDGSNFTLKIRSTKLEDSAMYFCASKGSVRTGWYEQYFGPGTRLTVT.